The 18 T cell receptor beta chains given below trace back to one sample, sequenced in a study of cytomegalovirus exposure and HLA in healthy donors. A multiplex PCR was run with 60 Vbeta primers and 13 Jbeta primers. Here immunoSEQ multiplex PCR was the method, and the copy in TCRdb shows in-frame clones only, minus some. This listing includes under 200,000 clones. The sequencing input was PBMCs. These receptors originate from a man aged 30-40 years in good health and CMV-seronegative.

This sequence joins TRBV4-2 and TRBJ2-5; TRBD2 is a possible D gene (5 bases). Gene TRBJ2-7 matches the end of the DNA better, so the J call may be wrong. Germline-derived CDR1 and CDR2 are LGHNA and YNFKEQ. This CDR3 has 14 residues. The CDR3 protein is CASSPQEGPYEQYF. Written as DNA, the CDR3 is TGTGCCAGCAGCCCACAAGAGGGCCCCTACGAGCAGTACTTC.

V gene TRBV7-9 combines with J gene TRBJ1-1; 7 bases map to TRBD1. The CDR3 totals 15 residues. J was trimmed by 1 base and V by 5 bases; bases with no gene match: 7. Germline V gene sequence: CDR1 SEHNR, CDR2 FQNEAQ (reference sequence). The CDR3, as DNA: TGTGCCAGCAGCGAACCTGGGACAGCGAACACTGAAGCTTTCTTT. It is translated as CASSEPGTANTEAFF.

The chain combines TRBV4-1 with TRBJ2-2; D unclear. V was shortened by 0 bases and J by 4 bases, with 12 bases between the two germline ends. This CDR3 has 16 amino acids. Germline CDR1 is MGHRA and CDR2 is YSYEKL. CDR3 sequence: CASSQEKRTSTGELFF. CDR3 nucleotides: TGCGCCAGCAGCCAAGAGAAGCGCACGAGCACCGGGGAGCTGTTTTTT.

The V gene is TRBV7-8, the J gene TRBJ2-4, with D possibly being TRBD2 (5 bases). With 5 bases removed from V and 0 bases from J, the gap between germline ends came to 14 bases. This CDR3 spans 16 amino acids. Germline lookup yields CDR1 SGHVS and CDR2 FQNEAQ. The CDR3 region has the DNA TGTGCCAGCAGCCCCTACAGAGCGGTAGCCAAAAACATTCAGTACTTC. This encodes CASSPYRAVAKNIQYF.

CDR3 sequence (DNA): TGTGCCAGCAGCGTTGATAGCGGGATCTACGAGCAGTACTTC. Its protein product is CASSVDSGIYEQYF. The chain joins TRBV9 to TRBJ2-7; 8 bases fit TRBD2. The CDR3 totals 14 residues. From germline, CDR1 is SGDLS and CDR2 YYNGEE. The J segment lost 3 bases and the V segment lost 2 bases, leaving 4 bases of the junction unmatched.

The J gene is TRBJ1-1, the V gene TRBV19; weak D call: TRBD1 (5 bases). Per germline, CDR1 LNHDA and CDR2 SQIVND (reference sequence). V shed 9 bases and J shed 3 bases, with 14 bases lying between them. The CDR3 runs 13 residues. Here the CDR3 DNA reads TGTGCCAGCTCCAGGGCTTTCGACACTGAAGCTTTCTTT. As protein: CASSRAFDTEAFF.

V usage is TRBV19 and J usage is TRBJ1-1, with 7 positions matching TRBD1. Trimming took 3 bases from V and 4 from J; bases not matched to a gene: 2. CDR1 is LNHDA and CDR2 is SQIVND in the germline V gene (reference sequence). The CDR3 totals 13 residues. CDR3 sequence (DNA): TGTGCCAGTAGTATGGCAGGGGGCACTGAAGCTTTCTTT. Translating it yields CASSMAGGTEAFF.

This chain connects TRBV6-6 to TRBJ2-7; the D gene is possibly TRBD1 (6 bases). The CDR3 extends over 11 amino acids. The germline CDR1 and CDR2 sequences are MNHNY and SVGAGI (reference sequence). V lost 7 bases and J 6 bases, leaving 10 bases between the germline ends. CDR3 in DNA: TGTGCCAGCACAGGGGCCACCGAGCAGTACTTC. It is translated as CASTGATEQYF.

The V and J genes are TRBV10-3 and TRBJ2-3; 7 nucleotides align to TRBD2. With 11 bases clipped from V and 3 bases from J, the junction kept 14 bases outside the gene matches. Per germline, CDR1 ENHRY and CDR2 SYGVKD. The CDR3 is made up of 15 amino acids. This CDR3 is CAVRNLAGVTDTQYF. CDR3 nucleotides: TGTGCCGTTCGGAACTTGGCGGGAGTTACAGATACGCAGTATTTT.

This chain connects TRBV6-1 to TRBJ1-5; D possibly corresponds to TRBD1 (6 bases). The V end lost 4 bases, the J end lost 3 bases, and 16 bases lay between the germline ends. The germline V gene has CDR1 MNHNS and CDR2 SASEGT. The CDR3 is 16 amino acids. CDR3 in amino acids: CASSASSTGVNQPQHF. In DNA form, the CDR3 reads TGTGCCAGCAGTGCGTCCTCGACAGGAGTCAATCAGCCCCAGCATTTT.

The chain uses TRBV13 and TRBJ2-5, with D possibly TRBD1 on 6 matching bases. The J call may be faulty, since TRBJ2-7 better matches the DNA end. CDR1 and CDR2 (germline): PRHDT, FYEKMQ (reference sequence). This CDR3 spans 15 amino acids. The CDR3 region has the DNA TGTGCCAGCAGCTCAGCCCGGACAGCAAGCTACGAGCAGTACTTC. Protein sequence: CASSSARTASYEQYF.

The J gene is TRBJ1-1, the V gene TRBV5-4, with 8 bases aligning to TRBD1. Germline CDR1 and CDR2: SGHNT and YYREEE (reference sequence). This CDR3 has 16 amino acids. Germline trimming cut 4 bases from V and 5 bases from J; bases unmatched to any gene: 13. CDR3 sequence reads: CASSPDRVPVGTEAFF. As DNA, the CDR3 is TGTGCCAGCAGCCCGGACAGGGTCCCAGTTGGTACTGAAGCTTTCTTT.

This chain uses TRBV6-5 with TRBJ1-5; weak D call: TRBD1 (6 bases). Trimming shortened V by 5 bases and J by 5 bases, and 13 bases separated the two germline ends. Germline lookup yields CDR1 MNHEY and CDR2 SVGAGI. The CDR3 runs to 14 residues. The CDR3, as DNA: TGTGCCAGCAGTCAACAGGGCCCTGATCAGCCCCAGCATTTT. Protein sequence: CASSQQGPDQPQHF.

J is TRBJ1-4 and V is TRBV7-2, with D perhaps TRBD1 (6 bases). This CDR3 region has 14 residues. Trimming pared 3 bases from V and 6 bases from J, leaving 11 bases between. The germline CDR1 and CDR2 sequences are SGHTA and FQGNSA. CDR3 region: CASSFRGSHEKLFF. The CDR3 DNA reads TGTGCCAGCAGCTTCAGGGGAAGTCATGAAAAACTGTTTTTT.

The chain links TRBV4-3 to TRBJ2-1, with no clear D. Between the trimmed V and J ends, which lost 1 base and 5 bases, there was a span of 9 bases. The CDR3 is made up of 14 amino acids. Per germline, CDR1 LGHNA and CDR2 YSLEER. The CDR3 is CASSQASRNNEQFF. CDR3 coding DNA: TGCGCCAGCAGCCAAGCTTCTAGGAACAATGAGCAGTTCTTC.

The gene calls are TRBV6-4 and TRBJ2-2, with TRBD2 identical over 9 bases. CDR1 is MRHNA, CDR2 SNTAGT, per germline. The V and J ends lost 6 bases and 3 bases, in that order; junction bases with no gene match: 8. This CDR3 has 16 amino acids. The CDR3, as DNA: TGTGCCAGCAGCTCTCTGGCGGGAGGGGACACCGGGGAGCTGTTTTTT. Its translation: CASSSLAGGDTGELFF.

This chain joins TRBV5-1 and TRBJ1-4, with 7 bases fitting TRBD1. The V and J ends lost 3 bases and 7 bases, in that order; junction bases with no gene match: 12. Germline V gene sequence: CDR1 SGHRS, CDR2 YFSETQ. The CDR3 consists of 16 residues. The DNA of the CDR3 is TGCGCCAGCAGCTCGGATCCTACAGGGGTTGCTGAAAAACTGTTTTTT. Translating it yields CASSSDPTGVAEKLFF. Variable domain in full (rest from reference TRBV5-1 and TRBJ1-4): KAGVTQTPRYLIKTRGQQVTLSCSPISGHRSVSWYQQTPGQGLQFLFEYFSETQRNKGNFPGRFSGRQFSNSRSEMNVSTLELGDSALYLCASSSDPTGVAEKLFFGSGTQLSVL.

The genes are TRBV6-1 and TRBJ2-7, with 7 bases aligning to TRBD2. The CDR3 loop spans 15 amino acids. Per the germline V gene, CDR1 is MNHNS and CDR2 is SASEGT. J gave up 7 bases and V 7 bases, and 16 bases lay outside the gene matches. The CDR3 coding sequence is TGTGCCAGCACCCTCGAGCGGGGATTCTTGGGGGAGCAGTACTTC. It is translated as CASTLERGFLGEQYF.